The present T cell receptor (beta chain) was sequenced within a study of cytomegalovirus exposure and HLA in healthy donors. General study results and limits: Trimming of TCR beta V- and J-genes showed a link, identified in a later analysis, to a missense DCLRE1C variant. A prior analysis recorded that most TCR beta V segments were productive about 87% or about 30% of the time. Indistinguishability led to the exclusion of some V segments, TRBV6-2 and TRBV6-3 included.

The PCR used 60 Vbeta and 13 Jbeta primers. Original analysis: An analysis that came later counted 80 million or so unique TCR beta chains, roughly 11 million shared. Repertoires were generated with immunoSEQ multiplex PCR, while TCRdb's copy carries only in-frame clones and drops some. V, J and clone size derive from that table, while D and trimming were established from the DNA sequence. The repertoire holds 120,000 or so clones, with 65% to 80% as singletons. The germline gives CDR1 SGHTA, CDR2 FQGTGA. CDR3 length equals 14 residues. The germline V and J ends were trimmed by 4 bases and 1 base, with 10 bases remaining between them. Concerning this clone: Its target is not known.

The J gene is TRBJ1-1, the V gene TRBV7-3; D gene uncertain. Material: PBMCs. The origin of this receptor is a man in his fifties or sixties in good health and CMV-seropositive. The CDR3 DNA reads as TGTGCCAGCAGCTCGTACGGGTGGAACACTGAAGCTTTCTTT. Protein sequence: CASSSYGWNTEAFF.